This T cell receptor (beta chain) was profiled in a study of shared clonotypes between healthy human individuals. Turning to the study itself: The people who gave samples were a couple of women and three men aged 18 to 49. The study's findings and limits: Clonotype sharing across donors was expected to vary with sequencing depth. Non-shared clonotypes had lower generation probabilities than those shared by all four donors.

The CDR3 spans 13 residues. The V end was cut by 6 bases, the J end by 7 bases, with 15 bases between. Germline V CDR1 and CDR2: MNHNY, SVGAGI (reference sequence). Sequenced by immunoSEQ multiplex PCR; TCRdb stores in-frame clones only, minus some. The table has just over 2,000,000 clones, roughly 94% seen once. Details on this clone: Antigen: not known.

The specimen was naive CD4+ T cells sorted from blood. As for subset: CD45RA+ positively selected. The chain combines TRBV6-6 with TRBJ1-1; no reliable D call. This receptor was identified in a man younger than 30 in good health. CDR3 sequence (DNA): TGTGCCAGCAGATACCTAGAGGCCATTGAAGCTTTCTTT. Protein sequence: CASRYLEAIEAFF.